What follows describes a single TCR beta chain. This clonotype was seen only a few times. Which antigen it targets is not known. No much larger clonotype is one base removed from it; base qualities were not supplied. The sequencer listed for this sample is Illumina HiSeq 1500. Using fastp at Q25 and MiXCR, TCRdb reprocessed the public reads and kept productive beta chains. Every entry covers one CDR3 protein and lists the most common genes and DNA from its rows. The sample yields roughly 730,000 distinct CDR3 sequences; approximately 33% were counted once. 15% to 20% of the sample comes from the top ten. For CDR1 and CDR2, the germline V gene lists SGHVS and FNYEAQ. From cysteine to phenylalanine, the CDR3 is 13 amino acids long. Only the CDR3 portion is preserved as DNA: 39 bases, with reading frame beginning at the first base. V gives up 3 bases and J gives up 8 bases, and the segment between their germline ends measures 8 bases.

This entry is derived from a study of T cell repertoires in cytomegalovirus infection (dated by TCRdb to between 2017 and 2020). Regarding the research as a whole: Peptide stimulations targeted recently identified HLA-C-restricted CMV epitopes, whose presentation resists viral immunomodulation, together with well-studied HLA-B-restricted epitopes. Donor HLA type was relevant to the analysis, because carriage of CMV infection together with the matching HLA type was indicated by public TCR beta signatures.

In light of the paper, this sample's treatment or condition label describes: in vitro stimulation with specific CMV peptide epitopes to enrich CMV-specific T cells. Here is what the overall study found, with its caveats: The ex vivo response was dominated by HLA-C-restricted CMV-specific TCR beta clonotypes, and the single most frequent clonotype in two of eight donors was supplied by these HLA-C-restricted clonotypes. In both this cohort and an independent approximately 370-donor cohort, the cumulative frequency of public TCR beta family members distinguished carriers of CMV infection plus the relevant HLA type.

This clonotype was sampled from a human donor in good health (CMV status not recorded). Some clones in this sample may be carry-over from other donors' samples. The sample here was cultured PBMCs, taken from culture after CMV antigen stimulation. The chain is assembled from TRBV7-6 and TRBJ1-6, and the D gene may be TRBD1, 6 bases matching. The nucleotide sequence is given as TGTGCCAGCAGCTTGGGGGCGGATTCACCCCTCCACTTT. Translation gives CASSLGADSPLHF.